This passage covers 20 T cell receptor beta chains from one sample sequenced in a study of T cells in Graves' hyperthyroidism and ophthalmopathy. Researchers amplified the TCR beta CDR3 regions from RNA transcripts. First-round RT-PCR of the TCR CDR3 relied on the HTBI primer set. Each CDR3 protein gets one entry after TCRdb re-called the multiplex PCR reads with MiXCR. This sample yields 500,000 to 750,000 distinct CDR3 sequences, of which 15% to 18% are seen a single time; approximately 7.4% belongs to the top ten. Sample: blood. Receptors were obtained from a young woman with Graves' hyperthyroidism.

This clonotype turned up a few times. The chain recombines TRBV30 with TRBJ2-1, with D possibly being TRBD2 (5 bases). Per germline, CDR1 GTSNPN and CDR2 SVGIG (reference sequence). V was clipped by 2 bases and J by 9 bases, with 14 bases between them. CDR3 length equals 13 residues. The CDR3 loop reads CAWSPWTVPEQFF. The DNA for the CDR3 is TGTGCCTGGAGTCCTTGGACTGTCCCTGAGCAGTTCTTC.

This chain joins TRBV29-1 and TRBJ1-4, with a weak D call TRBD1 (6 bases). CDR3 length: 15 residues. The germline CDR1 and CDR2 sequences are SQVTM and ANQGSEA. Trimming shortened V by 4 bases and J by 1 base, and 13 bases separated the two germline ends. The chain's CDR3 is CSVVDRLGTNEKLFF. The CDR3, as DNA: TGCAGCGTTGTCGACAGGCTAGGAACTAATGAAAAACTGTTTTTT. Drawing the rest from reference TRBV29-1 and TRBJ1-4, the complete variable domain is SAVISQKPSRDICQRGTSLTIQCQVDSQVTMMFWYRQQPGQSLTLIATANQGSEATYESGFVIDKFPISRPNLTFSTLTVSNMSPEDSSIYLCSVVDRLGTNEKLFFGSGTQLSVL.

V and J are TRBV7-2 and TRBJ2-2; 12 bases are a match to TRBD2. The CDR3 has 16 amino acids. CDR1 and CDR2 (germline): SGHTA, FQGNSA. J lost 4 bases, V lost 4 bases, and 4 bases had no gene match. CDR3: CASSSLAGGITGELFF. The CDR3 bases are TGTGCCAGCAGCTCACTAGCGGGGGGAATCACCGGGGAGCTGTTTTTT.

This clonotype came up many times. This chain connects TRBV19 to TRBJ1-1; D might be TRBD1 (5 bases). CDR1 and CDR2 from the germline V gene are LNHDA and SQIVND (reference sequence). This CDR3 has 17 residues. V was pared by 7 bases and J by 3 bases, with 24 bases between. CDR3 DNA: TGTGCCAGTATGGTGGGGGTCGTGCAGCGCGGGGACACTGAAGCTTTCTTT. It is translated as CASMVGVVQRGDTEAFF.

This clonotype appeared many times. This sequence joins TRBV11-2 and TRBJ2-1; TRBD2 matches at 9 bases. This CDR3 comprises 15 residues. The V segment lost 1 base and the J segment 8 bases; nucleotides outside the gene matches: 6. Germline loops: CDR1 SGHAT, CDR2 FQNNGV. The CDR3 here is CASSLGSGSDDEQFF. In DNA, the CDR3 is TGTGCCAGCAGCTTAGGTAGCGGGAGTGATGATGAGCAGTTCTTC.

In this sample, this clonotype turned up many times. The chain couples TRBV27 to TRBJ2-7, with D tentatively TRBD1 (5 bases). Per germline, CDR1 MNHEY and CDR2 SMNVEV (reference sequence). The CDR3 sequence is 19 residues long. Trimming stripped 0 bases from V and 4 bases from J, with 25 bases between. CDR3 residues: CASSLSSHNIGDGAYEQYF. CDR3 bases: TGTGCCAGCAGTTTATCTTCTCACAATATCGGTGATGGGGCGTACGAGCAGTACTTC.

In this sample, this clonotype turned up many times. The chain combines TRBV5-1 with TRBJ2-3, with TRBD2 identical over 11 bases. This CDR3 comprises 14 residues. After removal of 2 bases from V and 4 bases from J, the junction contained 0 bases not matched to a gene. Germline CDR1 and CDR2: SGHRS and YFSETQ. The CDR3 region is CASSLLAGADTQYF. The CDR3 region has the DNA TGCGCCAGCAGCTTACTAGCGGGAGCAGATACGCAGTATTTT.

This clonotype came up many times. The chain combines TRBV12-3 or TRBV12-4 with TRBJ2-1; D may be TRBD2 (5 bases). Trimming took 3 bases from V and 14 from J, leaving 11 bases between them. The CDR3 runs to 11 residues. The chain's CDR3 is CASSFGGSEFF. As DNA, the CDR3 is TGTGCCAGCAGTTTTGGTGGGAGTGAGTTCTTC.

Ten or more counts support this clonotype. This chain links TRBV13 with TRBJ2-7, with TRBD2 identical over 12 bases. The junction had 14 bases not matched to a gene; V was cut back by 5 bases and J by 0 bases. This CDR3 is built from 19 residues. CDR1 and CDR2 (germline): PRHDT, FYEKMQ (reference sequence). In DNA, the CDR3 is TGTGCCAGCAGCCCGTCATTTCTAGCGGGAGGGACGGGCTCCTACGAGCAGTACTTC. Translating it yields CASSPSFLAGGTGSYEQYF.

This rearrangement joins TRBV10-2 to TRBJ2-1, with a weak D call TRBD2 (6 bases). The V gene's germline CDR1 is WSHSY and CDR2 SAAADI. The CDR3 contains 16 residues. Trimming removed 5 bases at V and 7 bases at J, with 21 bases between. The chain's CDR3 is CASSPGTPSWDNEQFF. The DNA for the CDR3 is TGCGCCAGCAGTCCCGGGACTCCTAGCTGGGATAATGAGCAGTTCTTC.

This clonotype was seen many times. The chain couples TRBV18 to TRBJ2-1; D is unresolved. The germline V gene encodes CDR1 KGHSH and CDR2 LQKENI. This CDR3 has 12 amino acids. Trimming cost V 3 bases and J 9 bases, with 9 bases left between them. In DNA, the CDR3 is TGTGCCAGCTCACCCACCCCCAGTGAGCAGTTCTTC. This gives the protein CASSPTPSEQFF.

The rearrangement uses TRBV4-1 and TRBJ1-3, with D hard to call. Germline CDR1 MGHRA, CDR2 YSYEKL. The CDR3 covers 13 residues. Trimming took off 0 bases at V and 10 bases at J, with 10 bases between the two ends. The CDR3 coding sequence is TGCGCCAGCAGCCAAGATCTCACCCGGACCATATATTTT. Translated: CASSQDLTRTIYF.

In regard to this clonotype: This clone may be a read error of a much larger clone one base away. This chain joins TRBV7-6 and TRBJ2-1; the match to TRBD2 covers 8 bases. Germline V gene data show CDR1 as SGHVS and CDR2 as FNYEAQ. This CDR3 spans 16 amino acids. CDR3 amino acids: CVSSLATSGNYNEQFF. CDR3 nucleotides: TGTGTCAGCAGCTTAGCCACTAGCGGTAACTACAATGAGCAGTTCTTC.

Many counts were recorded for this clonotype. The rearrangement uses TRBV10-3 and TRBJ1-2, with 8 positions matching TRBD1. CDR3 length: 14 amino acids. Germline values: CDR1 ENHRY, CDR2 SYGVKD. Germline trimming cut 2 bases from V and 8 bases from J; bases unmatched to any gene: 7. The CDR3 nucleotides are TGTGCCATCAGTGAGGGACAGGGAGGATACGGCTACACCTTC. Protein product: CAISEGQGGYGYTF.

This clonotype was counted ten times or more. The CDR3 DNA reads TGTGCCAGCAGTTCCGTGGACAGACAAGAGACCCAGTACTTC. Amino acid sequence: CASSSVDRQETQYF. The rearrangement links TRBV6-1 to TRBJ2-5; D might be TRBD1 (6 bases). Germline V gene lookup returns CDR1 MNHNS and CDR2 SASEGT. CDR3 length: 14 amino acids. The ends were cut back, 5 bases at V and 2 bases at J, with 12 bases in the middle.

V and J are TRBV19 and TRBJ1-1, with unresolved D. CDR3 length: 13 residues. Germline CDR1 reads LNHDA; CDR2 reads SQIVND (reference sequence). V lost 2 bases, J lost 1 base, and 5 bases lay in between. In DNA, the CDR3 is TGTGCCAGTAGTATACGGCAGAACACTGAAGCTTTCTTT. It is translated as CASSIRQNTEAFF.

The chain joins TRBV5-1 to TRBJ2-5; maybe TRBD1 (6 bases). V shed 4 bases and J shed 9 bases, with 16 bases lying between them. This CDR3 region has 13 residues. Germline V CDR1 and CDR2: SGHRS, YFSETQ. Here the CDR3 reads CASSTGQSRSQYF. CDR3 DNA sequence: TGCGCCAGCAGCACAGGACAGTCAAGGTCCCAGTACTTC.

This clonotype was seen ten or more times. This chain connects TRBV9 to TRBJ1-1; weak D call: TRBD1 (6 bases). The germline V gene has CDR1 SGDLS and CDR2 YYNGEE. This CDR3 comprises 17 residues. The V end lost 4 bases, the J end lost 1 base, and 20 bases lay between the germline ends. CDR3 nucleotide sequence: TGTGCCAGCAGCTCGAGGGCGGGTACGGGACAGAACACTGAAGCTTTCTTT. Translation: CASSSRAGTGQNTEAFF.

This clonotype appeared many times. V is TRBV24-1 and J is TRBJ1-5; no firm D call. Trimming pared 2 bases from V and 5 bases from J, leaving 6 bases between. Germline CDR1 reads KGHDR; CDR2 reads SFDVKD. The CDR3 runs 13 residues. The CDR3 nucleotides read TGTGCCACCAGTGATTCCGGCGATCAGCCCCAGCATTTT. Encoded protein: CATSDSGDQPQHF.

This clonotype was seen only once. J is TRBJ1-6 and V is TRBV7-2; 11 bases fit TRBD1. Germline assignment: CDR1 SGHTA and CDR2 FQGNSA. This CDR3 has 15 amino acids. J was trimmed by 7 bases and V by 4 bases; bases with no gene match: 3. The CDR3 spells CASSWGTGGNSPLHF. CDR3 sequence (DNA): TGTGCCAGCAGCTGGGGGACAGGGGGAAATTCACCCCTCCACTTT.